This T cell receptor (beta chain) was sequenced for a study of cytomegalovirus exposure and HLA in healthy donors. Study in general: Approximately 180 million T cells yielded 90 million to 130 million unique TCR beta sequences, as an earlier analysis found.

The CDR3 consists of 14 residues. V lost 4 bases and J lost 7, with 17 bases in between. In germline, CDR1 is SGHNT, CDR2 YYREEE (reference sequence). Study-wide results and caveats: Some segments of the V type, notably TRBV6-2 and TRBV6-3, were excluded as indistinguishable. When analyzed later, a missense DCLRE1C variant was found to be linked to TCR beta V- and J-gene trimming. Per a later analysis, about 17,000 TCR beta sequences showed association with HLA alleles at 0.05 false discovery rate.

Amplification used 60 Vbeta primers and 13 Jbeta primers. Sequencing used immunoSEQ multiplex PCR; TCRdb keeps in-frame clones, though not all of them. Here the sample spans roughly 120,000 clones, about 80% being singletons. As concerns this clone: Its antigen is not known.

This chain joins TRBV5-4 and TRBJ1-1; no clear D. The TCR originated in a male donor in good health and CMV-seronegative. The sample comprised PBMCs. The CDR3 loop is CASSPGEGSYEAFF. CDR3 bases: TGTGCCAGCAGCCCGGGTGAAGGATCTTATGAAGCTTTCTTT.